This TCR beta chain was observed in a study of T cell repertoires in cytomegalovirus infection. The wider study: The public TCR beta signatures pointed to both CMV infection and matching HLA type. Whole-study findings and limits: Public TCR beta family frequency separated CMV-and-HLA carriers, including in an independent cohort. In two of eight donors, the top clonotype was HLA-C-restricted CMV-specific.

In regard to this clonotype: The antigen remains undetermined.

TCRdb recomputed calls from the reads with MiXCR, one row per CDR3 protein. The sample carries about 600,000 distinct CDR3 sequences, 20% to 25% recorded once. V dropped 1 base and J dropped 4 bases, with 13 bases sitting between them. The length of the CDR3 is 15 residues. Germline CDR1 reads SQVTM; CDR2 reads ANQGSEA. Source material: CD8+ T cells from PBMCs. This TCR was recovered from a human donor in good health (CMV status not recorded). Some clones in this sample may be carry-over from other donors' samples. The chain couples TRBV29-1 to TRBJ2-2; D is perhaps TRBD1 (5 bases). CDR3: CSVEGVDRATGELFF. The CDR3 bases are TGCAGCGTTGAAGGTGTCGACAGAGCCACCGGGGAGCTGTTTTTT.